One sample yielded the 10 T cell receptor beta chains listed below, sequenced in a study of blood T cell repertoires in COVID-19. Method: immunoSEQ multiplex PCR; TCRdb's copy keeps in-frame clones and lacks some. The sample contains about 300,000 clones, roughly 85% of which appear only once. Sequenced sample: PBMCs or T cells enriched from blood (not recorded which). These receptors were collected from a woman aged 50 to 65 who had recovered from COVID-19.

This chain joins TRBV19 and TRBJ2-2, with 7 bases aligning to TRBD1. Germline lookup yields CDR1 LNHDA and CDR2 SQIVND (reference sequence). This CDR3 contains 16 residues. Trimming at V came to 3 bases and at J to 5 bases, leaving 9 bases not matched to a gene. The CDR3 nucleotides are TGTGCCAGTAGTATCCGGGACAGAACTCCTACCGGGGAGCTGTTTTTT. Residues: CASSIRDRTPTGELFF.

The CDR3 spells CASSSQELENQPQHF. The CDR3 DNA sequence: TGTGCCAGCAGTTCCCAGGAATTGGAAAATCAGCCCCAGCATTTT. This chain uses TRBV6-1 with TRBJ1-5; D uncertain. The germline V and J ends were trimmed by 5 bases and 4 bases, with 15 bases remaining between them. The germline V gene encodes CDR1 MNHNS and CDR2 SASEGT. The CDR3 contains 15 residues.

This clone was observed a few times. The chain has TRBV7-8 and TRBJ1-2; 7 positions match TRBD1. The CDR3 has 15 amino acids. The V gene end was trimmed by 6 bases and the J gene end by 4 bases; junction bases not matched to a gene: 11. Germline-derived CDR1 and CDR2 are SGHVS and FQNEAQ. The CDR3 loop is CASSAVVTGLYGYTF. DNA for the CDR3: TGTGCCAGCAGTGCGGTGGTGACAGGGCTCTATGGCTACACCTTC.

The J gene is TRBJ1-1, the V gene TRBV6-2 or TRBV6-3; weak D call: TRBD1 (5 bases). V gave up 0 bases and J gave up 2 bases, with 13 bases separating them. In germline, CDR1 is MNHEY, CDR2 SVGEGT. The CDR3 extends over 16 amino acids. The CDR3 sequence is CASSYSPPTVNTEAFF. Written as DNA, the CDR3 is TGTGCCAGCAGTTACTCTCCCCCGACAGTTAACACTGAAGCTTTCTTT.

V gene TRBV11-2 combines with J gene TRBJ1-5; no clear D gene. The CDR3 runs to 13 residues. Trimming pared 5 bases from V and 4 bases from J, leaving 9 bases between. Germline V gives CDR1 SGHAT, CDR2 FQNNGV. CDR3 in amino acids: CASSQERNQPQHF. CDR3 DNA sequence: TGTGCCAGCAGCCAGGAAAGAAATCAGCCCCAGCATTTT.

In this sample, this clone turned up once. This chain joins TRBV25-1 and TRBJ1-2, with D tentatively TRBD1 (6 bases). CDR3 length: 15 residues. The germline gives CDR1 MGHDK, CDR2 SYGVNS. Trimming removed 2 bases from V and 5 bases from J, with 15 bases in between. The CDR3 reads CASSEPGVDTYGYTF. The CDR3 DNA sequence: TGTGCCAGCAGTGAACCAGGGGTAGACACATATGGCTACACCTTC.

The sample holds one count of this clone. In DNA form, the CDR3 reads TGTGCCACCAGTGAACCGGATCCGGGGGGGACTAGCAATCAGCCCCAGCATTTT. This codes for CATSEPDPGGTSNQPQHF. This chain joins TRBV24-1 and TRBJ1-5; a weak D match, TRBD1 (5 bases). There are 18 residues in the CDR3. V was pared by 4 bases and J by 0 bases, with 18 bases between. CDR1 and CDR2 from the germline V gene are KGHDR and SFDVKD.

This clone has just one count. The chain carries TRBV7-6 and TRBJ2-4; a weak D match, TRBD1 (5 bases). There are 15 residues in the CDR3. Germline lookup yields CDR1 SGHVS and CDR2 FNYEAQ. V dropped 5 bases and J dropped 3 bases, with 14 bases sitting between them. CDR3: CASSPQAGLKNIQYF. Written as DNA, the CDR3 is TGTGCCAGCAGCCCCCAGGCAGGGCTCAAAAACATTCAGTACTTC.

This chain connects TRBV5-5 to TRBJ2-7; D perhaps matches TRBD1 (6 bases). The CDR3 extends over 15 amino acids. In germline, CDR1 is SGHKS, CDR2 YYEKEE (reference sequence). Trimming took off 0 bases at V and 6 bases at J, with 16 bases between the two ends. CDR3 coding DNA: TGTGCCAGCAGCTTGGATGCCAGGGGTGACTCCGAGCAGTACTTC. This encodes CASSLDARGDSEQYF.

The rearrangement uses TRBV5-4 and TRBJ2-2; tentative D call: TRBD1 (5 bases). The CDR3 loop spans 12 amino acids. V dropped 2 bases and J dropped 9 bases, with 8 bases sitting between them. Germline V CDR1 and CDR2: SGHNT, YYREEE (reference sequence). This CDR3 reads CASSFDSRELFF. CDR3 bases: TGTGCCAGCAGCTTCGACAGCCGGGAGCTGTTTTTT.